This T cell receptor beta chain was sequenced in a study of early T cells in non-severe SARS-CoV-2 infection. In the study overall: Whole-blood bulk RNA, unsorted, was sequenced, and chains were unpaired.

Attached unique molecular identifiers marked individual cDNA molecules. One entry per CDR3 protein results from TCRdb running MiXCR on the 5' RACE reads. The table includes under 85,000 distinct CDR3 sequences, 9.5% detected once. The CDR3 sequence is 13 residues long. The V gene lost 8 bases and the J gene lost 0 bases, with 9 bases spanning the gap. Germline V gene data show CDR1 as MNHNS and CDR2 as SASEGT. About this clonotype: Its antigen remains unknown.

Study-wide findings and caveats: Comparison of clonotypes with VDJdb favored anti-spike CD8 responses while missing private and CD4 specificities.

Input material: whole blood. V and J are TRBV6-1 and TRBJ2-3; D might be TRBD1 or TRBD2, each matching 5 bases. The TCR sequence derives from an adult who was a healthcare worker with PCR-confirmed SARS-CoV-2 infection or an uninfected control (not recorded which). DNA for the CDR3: TGTGCCAGCCACTGGGACAGCACAGATACGCAGTATTTT. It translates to CASHWDSTDTQYF.